The clone carrying this T cell receptor (beta chain) was seen more than once but under ten times. Unique molecular identifiers were built into the TCRbeta library. A single record per CDR3 protein comes from TCRdb applying MiXCR to the PCR reads. The data show 450,000 to 500,000 distinct CDR3 sequences, with about 12% seen just once and about 6% held by the top ten. With 11 bases removed from V and 5 bases from J, the gap between germline ends came to 18 bases. The CDR3 contains 13 residues. CDR1 and CDR2 from the germline V gene are MNHNY and SVGAGI (reference sequence). The source of the sample is a study of T-cell reconstitution after alpha-beta-depleted transplantation in children.

V gene TRBV6-6 combines with J gene TRBJ2-5; weak D call: TRBD2 (6 bases). Sequencing was performed on PBMCs from the stem cell graft donor, taken from the stem cell graft. The TCR originated in a human donor who donated a stem cell graft to a child with combined immunodeficiency. CDR3 nucleotide sequence: TGTGCCGCACGCGGGGCGGGGTGGGAGACCCAGTACTTC. Encoded protein: CAARGAGWETQYF.